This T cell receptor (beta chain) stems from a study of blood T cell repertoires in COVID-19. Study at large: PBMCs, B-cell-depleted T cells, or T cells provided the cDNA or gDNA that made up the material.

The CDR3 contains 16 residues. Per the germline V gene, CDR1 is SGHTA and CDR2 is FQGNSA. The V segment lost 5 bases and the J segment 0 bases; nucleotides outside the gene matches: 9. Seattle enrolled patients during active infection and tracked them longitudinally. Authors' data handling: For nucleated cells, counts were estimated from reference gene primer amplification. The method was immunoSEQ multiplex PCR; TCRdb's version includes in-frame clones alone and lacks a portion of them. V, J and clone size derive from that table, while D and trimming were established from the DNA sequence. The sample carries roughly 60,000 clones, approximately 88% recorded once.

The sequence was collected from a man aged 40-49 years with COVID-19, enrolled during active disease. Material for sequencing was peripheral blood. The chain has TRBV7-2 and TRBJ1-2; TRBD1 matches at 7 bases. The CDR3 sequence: CASSGKQGRTNYGYTF. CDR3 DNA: TGTGCCAGCAGCGGCAAACAGGGGCGAACTAACTATGGCTACACCTTC.